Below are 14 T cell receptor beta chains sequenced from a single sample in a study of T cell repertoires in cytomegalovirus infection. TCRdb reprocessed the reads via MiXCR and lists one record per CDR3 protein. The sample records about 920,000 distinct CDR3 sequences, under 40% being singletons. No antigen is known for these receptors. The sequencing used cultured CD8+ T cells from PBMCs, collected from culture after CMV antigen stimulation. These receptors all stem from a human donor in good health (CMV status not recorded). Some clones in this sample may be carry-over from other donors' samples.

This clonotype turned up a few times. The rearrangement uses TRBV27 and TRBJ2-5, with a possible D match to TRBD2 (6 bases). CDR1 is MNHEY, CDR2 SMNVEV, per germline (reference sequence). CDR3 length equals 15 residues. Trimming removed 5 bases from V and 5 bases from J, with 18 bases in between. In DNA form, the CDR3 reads TGTGCCAGCAGTCAAACCCAGGGCGGAGGGGAGACCCAGTACTTC. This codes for CASSQTQGGGETQYF.

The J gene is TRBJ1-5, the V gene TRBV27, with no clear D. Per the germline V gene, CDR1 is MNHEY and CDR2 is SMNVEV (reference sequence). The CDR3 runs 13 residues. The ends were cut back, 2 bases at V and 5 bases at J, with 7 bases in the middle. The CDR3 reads CASSLATYQPQHF. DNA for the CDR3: TGTGCCAGCAGTTTAGCGACGTATCAGCCCCAGCATTTT.

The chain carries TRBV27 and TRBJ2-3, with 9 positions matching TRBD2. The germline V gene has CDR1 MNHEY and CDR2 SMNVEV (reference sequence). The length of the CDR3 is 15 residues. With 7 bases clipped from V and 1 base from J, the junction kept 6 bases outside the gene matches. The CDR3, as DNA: TGTGCCAGCATTAAAGCGGGGGGTCGCACAGATACGCAGTATTTT. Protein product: CASIKAGGRTDTQYF.

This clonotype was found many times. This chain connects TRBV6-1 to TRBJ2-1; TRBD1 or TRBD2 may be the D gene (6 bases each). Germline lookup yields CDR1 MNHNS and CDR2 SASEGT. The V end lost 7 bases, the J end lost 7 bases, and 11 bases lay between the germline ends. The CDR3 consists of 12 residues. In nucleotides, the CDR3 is TGTGCCAGCAACGGGGGCTGGAATGAGCAGTTCTTC. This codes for CASNGGWNEQFF.

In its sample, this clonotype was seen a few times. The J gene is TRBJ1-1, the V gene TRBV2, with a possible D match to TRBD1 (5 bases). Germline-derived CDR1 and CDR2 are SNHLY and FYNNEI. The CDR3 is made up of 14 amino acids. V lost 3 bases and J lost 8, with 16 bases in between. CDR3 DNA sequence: TGTGCCAGCAGTGACGGGCCGGGGGGTATGGAAGCTTTCTTT. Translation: CASSDGPGGMEAFF.

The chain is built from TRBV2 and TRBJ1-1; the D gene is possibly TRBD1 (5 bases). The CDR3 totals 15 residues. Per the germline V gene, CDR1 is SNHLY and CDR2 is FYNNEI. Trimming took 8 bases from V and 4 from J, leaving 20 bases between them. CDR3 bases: TGTGCCAGCCTACAACCCACAGGAATGAGCACTGAAGCTTTCTTT. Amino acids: CASLQPTGMSTEAFF.

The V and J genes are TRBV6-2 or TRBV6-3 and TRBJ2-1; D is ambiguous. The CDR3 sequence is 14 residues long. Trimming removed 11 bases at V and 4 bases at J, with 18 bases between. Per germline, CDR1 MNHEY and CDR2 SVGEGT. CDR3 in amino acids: CASGVALGYNEQFF. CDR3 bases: TGTGCCTCTGGGGTTGCTTTGGGTTACAATGAGCAGTTCTTC.

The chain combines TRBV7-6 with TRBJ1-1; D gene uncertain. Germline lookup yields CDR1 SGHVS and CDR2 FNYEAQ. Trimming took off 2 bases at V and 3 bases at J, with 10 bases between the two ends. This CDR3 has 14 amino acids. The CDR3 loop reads CASSLSGFDTEAFF. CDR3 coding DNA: TGTGCCAGCAGCTTAAGTGGTTTTGACACTGAAGCTTTCTTT.

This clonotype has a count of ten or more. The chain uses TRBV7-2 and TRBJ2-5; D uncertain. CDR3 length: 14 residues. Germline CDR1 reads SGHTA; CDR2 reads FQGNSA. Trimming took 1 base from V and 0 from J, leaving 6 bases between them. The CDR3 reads CASSLVTYQETQYF. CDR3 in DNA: TGTGCCAGCAGCTTAGTTACGTACCAAGAGACCCAGTACTTC.

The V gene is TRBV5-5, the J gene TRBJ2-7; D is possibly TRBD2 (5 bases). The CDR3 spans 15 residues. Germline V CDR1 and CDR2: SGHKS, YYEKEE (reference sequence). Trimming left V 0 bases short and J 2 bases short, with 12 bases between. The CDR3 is CASSLGSGTAYEQYF. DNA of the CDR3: TGTGCCAGCAGCTTGGGGAGCGGTACAGCCTACGAGCAGTACTTC.

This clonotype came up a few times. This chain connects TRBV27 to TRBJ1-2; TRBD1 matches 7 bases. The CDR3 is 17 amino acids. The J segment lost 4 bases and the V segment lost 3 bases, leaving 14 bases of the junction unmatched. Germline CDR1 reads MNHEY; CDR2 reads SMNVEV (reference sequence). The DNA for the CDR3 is TGTGCCAGCAGTTTTAAGGGACAGCCTACTAGCCTCTATGGCTACACCTTC. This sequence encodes CASSFKGQPTSLYGYTF.

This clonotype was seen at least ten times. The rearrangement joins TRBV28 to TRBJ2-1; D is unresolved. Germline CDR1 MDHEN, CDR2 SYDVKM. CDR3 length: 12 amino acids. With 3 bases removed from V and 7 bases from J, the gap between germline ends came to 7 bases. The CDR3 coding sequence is TGTGCCAGCAGTTTTAGAGCGAATGAGCAGTTCTTC. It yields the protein CASSFRANEQFF.

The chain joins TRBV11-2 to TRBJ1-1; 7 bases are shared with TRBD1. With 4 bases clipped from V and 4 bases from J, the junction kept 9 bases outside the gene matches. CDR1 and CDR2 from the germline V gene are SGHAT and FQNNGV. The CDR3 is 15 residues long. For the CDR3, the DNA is TGTGCCAGCAGCTCCCTTAACAGGGGAGGCACTGAAGCTTTCTTT. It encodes CASSSLNRGGTEAFF.

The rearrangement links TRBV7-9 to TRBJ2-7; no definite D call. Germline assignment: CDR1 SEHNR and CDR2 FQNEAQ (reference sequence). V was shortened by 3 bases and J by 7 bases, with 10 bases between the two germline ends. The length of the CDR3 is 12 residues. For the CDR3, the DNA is TGTGCCAGCAGCTTCCCCGGGCGGGAGCAGTACTTC. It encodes CASSFPGREQYF.